This TCR beta chain appears in the sequencing data of a study of T cells in Graves' hyperthyroidism and ophthalmopathy. Regions amplified from RNA transcripts were the TCR beta CDR3 regions. HTBI primers were the set used in a first-round RT-PCR of the TCR CDR3. TCRdb redid the calling of the multiplex PCR reads with MiXCR, one entry per CDR3 protein. The top ten hold roughly 50% of the sample, which has about 210,000 distinct CDR3 sequences, roughly 18% seen once. Many counts were recorded for this clonotype. The CDR3 length is 14 residues. Per the germline V gene, CDR1 is LGHDT and CDR2 is YNNKEL (reference sequence). The germline V and J ends were trimmed by 3 bases and 7 bases, with 13 bases remaining between them.

The chain carries TRBV3-1 and TRBJ2-1; D not resolved. The sample consisted of blood. This receptor was obtained from a man aged 45 to 65 with Graves' hyperthyroidism. CDR3 loop: CASSHNLQSNEQFF. CDR3 sequence (DNA): TGTGCCAGCAGCCATAACTTACAAAGTAATGAGCAGTTCTTC.